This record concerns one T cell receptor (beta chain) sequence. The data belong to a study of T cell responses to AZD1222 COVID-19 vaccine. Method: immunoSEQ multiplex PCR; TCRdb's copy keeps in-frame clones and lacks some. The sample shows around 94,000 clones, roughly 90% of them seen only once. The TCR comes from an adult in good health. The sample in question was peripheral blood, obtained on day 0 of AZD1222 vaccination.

CDR3 loop: CATSQGISNQPQHF. In DNA form, the CDR3 reads TGTGCCACCAGTCAAGGGATTAGCAATCAGCCCCAGCATTTT. The chain carries TRBV24-1 and TRBJ1-5, with D hard to call. This CDR3 has 14 residues. Germline CDR1 KGHDR, CDR2 SFDVKD. V lost 6 bases and J 0 bases, leaving 8 bases between the germline ends.